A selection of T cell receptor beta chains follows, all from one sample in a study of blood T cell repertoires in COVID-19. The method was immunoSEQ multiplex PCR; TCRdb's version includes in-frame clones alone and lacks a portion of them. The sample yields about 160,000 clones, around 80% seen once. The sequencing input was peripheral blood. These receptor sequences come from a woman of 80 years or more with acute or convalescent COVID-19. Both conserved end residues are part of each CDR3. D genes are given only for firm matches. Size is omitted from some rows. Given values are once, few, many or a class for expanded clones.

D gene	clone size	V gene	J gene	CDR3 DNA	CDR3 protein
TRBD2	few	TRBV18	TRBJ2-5	TGTGCCAGCTCCCCGGGACTAGCGGGATCAAAACAGGAGACCCAGTACTTC	CASSPGLAGSKQETQYF
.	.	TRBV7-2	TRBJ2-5	TGTGCCAGCAGCTCACAGGGCGGCCAAGAGACCCAGTACTTC	CASSSQGGQETQYF
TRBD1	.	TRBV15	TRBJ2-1	TGTGCCACCAGCAGGATGACAGGGAGATACAATGAGCAGTTCTTC	CATSRMTGRYNEQFF
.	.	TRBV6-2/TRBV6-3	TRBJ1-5	TGTGCCAGCAGTTACGCGAACAGGATAGGCGATCAGCCCCAGCATTTT	CASSYANRIGDQPQHF
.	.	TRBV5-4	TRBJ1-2	TGTGCCAGCAGCTTCCCCCGGTCGGGCTACACCTTC	CASSFPRSGYTF
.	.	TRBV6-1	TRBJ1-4	TGTGCCAGCAGTGAATTGGGGCATGTTGAAAAACTGTTTTTT	CASSELGHVEKLFF
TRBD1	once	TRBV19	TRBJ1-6	TGTGCCAGTAGTATGGGACAGGGGCTTTCACCCCTCCACTTT	CASSMGQGLSPLHF
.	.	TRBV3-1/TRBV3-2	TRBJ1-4	TGTGCCAGCAGCCCGGGAACCCTTGCAACTAATGAAAAACTGTTTTTT	CASSPGTLATNEKLFF
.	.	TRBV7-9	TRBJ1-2	TGTGCCAGCAGCGACCCAAATCGGGTGAACTATGGCTACACCTTC	CASSDPNRVNYGYTF
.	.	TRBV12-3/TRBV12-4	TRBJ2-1	TGTGCCAGCAGTTTCGTATACAATGAGCAGTTCTTC	CASSFVYNEQFF
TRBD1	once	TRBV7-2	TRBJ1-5	TGTGCCAGCAGCCCCGGGACAGCTAATCAGCCCCAGCATTTT	CASSPGTANQPQHF
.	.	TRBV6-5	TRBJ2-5	TGTGCCAGCAGAAGACAGGTAGCAGAGACCCAGTACTTC	CASRRQVAETQYF
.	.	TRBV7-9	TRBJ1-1	TGTGCCAGCAGCGAATACACAGGGATTGAAGCTTTCTTT	CASSEYTGIEAFF
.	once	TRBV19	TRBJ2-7	TGTGCCAGTAGTTGGACTTACTCCTACGAGCAGTACTTC	CASSWTYSYEQYF
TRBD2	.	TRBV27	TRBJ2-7	TGTGCCAGCAGTCCGGGAGGACTGCAATCCTACGAGCAGTACTTC	CASSPGGLQSYEQYF
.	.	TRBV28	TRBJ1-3	TGTGCCAGCAGTTTAAACACAGTCTCTGGAAACACCATATATTTT	CASSLNTVSGNTIYF
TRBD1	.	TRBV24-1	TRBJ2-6	TGTGCCACCAGTCGGGCAGGGGGCTCTGGGGCCAACGTCCTGACTTTC	CATSRAGGSGANVLTF
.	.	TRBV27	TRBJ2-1	TGTGCCAGCAGTTTAGGCGGATACAATGAGCAGTTCTTC	CASSLGGYNEQFF
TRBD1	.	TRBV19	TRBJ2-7	TGTGCCAGTGGTTTGACAGGGGCGACCTACGAGCAGTACTTC	CASGLTGATYEQYF
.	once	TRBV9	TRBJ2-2	TGTGCCAGCAGCGTAGCCGGGGCGAACACCGGGGAGCTGTTTTTT	CASSVAGANTGELFF
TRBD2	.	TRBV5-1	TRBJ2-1	TGCGCCAGCAGCCCGGGACTAGGTTCCTACAATGAGCAGTTCTTC	CASSPGLGSYNEQFF
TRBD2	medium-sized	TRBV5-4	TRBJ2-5	TGTGCCAGCAGCTTGGGGGCGGGAGGGCCATTTGAGACCCAGTACTTC	CASSLGAGGPFETQYF
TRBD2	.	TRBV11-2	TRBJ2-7	TGTGCCAGCACCCAACTAGCGGGAGGATACGAGCAGTACTTC	CASTQLAGGYEQYF